Below, 30 T cell receptor beta chains from the same sample are listed, as sequenced in a study of blood T cells in healthy people across ages (dated by TCRdb to the mid-2010s). The library relied on 5' RACE. TCRdb records Illumina HiSeq 2500 as the sequencer. A second PCR of roughly 7 to 11 cycles was performed with a sample-barcoded 5' primer and a J-beta primer mix. The public reads were reprocessed in TCRdb via fastp at Q25 and MiXCR, keeping in-frame beta chains. Entries are consolidated by CDR3 protein sequence, retaining the most common genes and DNA. The sample table records more than 1,000,000 distinct CDR3 sequences; approximately 25% of these occur just once. Around 0.75% of the sample rests with the top ten. The data were also submitted as part of a second study, on T cells of mothers and their children.

The source material was blood. The receptors originated from a girl aged 2 to 10 in good health.

This clonotype has a handful of counts. This sequence joins TRBV4-1 and TRBJ2-4, with D hard to call. CDR1 is MGHRA, CDR2 YSYEKL, per germline. Trimming pared 2 bases from V and 5 bases from J, leaving 7 bases between. The CDR3 totals 13 residues. The DNA of the CDR3 is TGCGCCAGCAGCCAAATCTCCCAAAACATTCAGTACTTC. It translates to CASSQISQNIQYF.

The CDR3 nucleotides read TGCAGCGTTGTGCTGAACACCGGGGAGCTGTTTTTT. It codes for CSVVLNTGELFF. This chain joins TRBV29-1 and TRBJ2-2; D is uncertain. The V and J ends lost 4 bases and 1 base respectively, with 4 bases between them. The CDR3 runs to 12 residues. Germline lookup yields CDR1 SQVTM and CDR2 ANQGSEA.

This clonotype was seen more than once but under ten times. The chain links TRBV12-3 or TRBV12-4 to TRBJ1-6; D is perhaps TRBD1 (5 bases). Trimming shortened V by 5 bases and J by 7 bases, and 12 bases separated the two germline ends. The CDR3 is 14 amino acids. CDR3 residues: CASSGGRGNSPLHF. For the CDR3, the DNA is TGTGCCAGCAGTGGGGGACGGGGGAATTCACCCCTCCACTTT.

V usage is TRBV29-1 and J usage is TRBJ2-5; D uncertain. Trimming left V 4 bases short and J 5 bases short, with 5 bases between. CDR3 length: 10 amino acids. Germline loops: CDR1 SQVTM, CDR2 ANQGSEA. This CDR3 reads CSVGAETQYF. In nucleotides, the CDR3 is TGCAGCGTTGGAGCCGAGACCCAGTACTTC.

This clonotype was observed a few times. V usage is TRBV29-1 and J usage is TRBJ1-2; tentatively, D is TRBD1 (5 bases). With 3 bases removed from V and 4 bases from J, the gap between germline ends came to 15 bases. The CDR3 has 14 residues. Germline V gene lookup returns CDR1 SQVTM and CDR2 ANQGSEA. The chain's CDR3 is CSVDTGPPLYGYTF. CDR3 DNA: TGCAGCGTTGATACAGGTCCTCCTCTCTATGGCTACACCTTC.

The chain combines TRBV12-3 or TRBV12-4 with TRBJ1-2; 7 bases align to TRBD1. With V trimmed by 6 bases and J by 8 bases, 18 bases remained unmatched. This CDR3 contains 16 residues. As DNA, the CDR3 is TGTGCCAGCAGACCTTCCGGGACAGTGGCCTTTTCGGGCTACACCTTC. Translating gives CASRPSGTVAFSGYTF.

This clonotype was seen a handful of times. This chain joins TRBV2 and TRBJ2-5; no reliable D call. CDR3 size: 10 residues. Germline lookup yields CDR1 SNHLY and CDR2 FYNNEI. Trimming removed 2 bases from V and 11 bases from J, with 6 bases in between. The CDR3 sequence: CASSEISQYF. For the CDR3, the DNA is TGTGCCAGCAGTGAAATAAGTCAGTACTTC. The whole variable domain, remainder taken from reference TRBV2 and TRBJ2-5, is EPEVTQTPSHQVTQMGQEVILRCVPISNHLYFYWYRQILGQKVEFLVSFYNNEISEKSEIFDDQFSVERPDGSNFTLKIRSTKLEDSAMYFCASSEISQYFGPGTRLLVL.

This clonotype was found a few times. The rearrangement uses TRBV6-6 and TRBJ2-5, with a weak D call TRBD2 (6 bases). Germline loops: CDR1 MNHNY, CDR2 SVGAGI (reference sequence). V gave up 4 bases and J gave up 1 base, with 16 bases separating them. The CDR3 has 16 residues. This CDR3 reads CASSFGRGILQETQYF. DNA for the CDR3: TGTGCCAGCAGTTTCGGCCGGGGGATACTCCAAGAGACCCAGTACTTC.

The gene calls are TRBV29-1 and TRBJ2-1; D is unclear. The CDR3 contains 11 residues. The germline V gene encodes CDR1 SQVTM and CDR2 ANQGSEA. Deletions cut 8 bases from V and 7 bases from J, with 12 bases between. CDR3 nucleotide sequence: TGCAGCCACACTGATTGGAATGAGCAGTTCTTC. As protein: CSHTDWNEQFF.

This chain links TRBV2 with TRBJ2-7; D is unclear. Trimming left V 8 bases short and J 2 bases short, with 10 bases between. Germline lookup yields CDR1 SNHLY and CDR2 FYNNEI. CDR3 size: 12 residues. The CDR3 sequence is CASVSKTYEQYF. In DNA form, the CDR3 reads TGTGCCAGCGTCTCCAAAACCTACGAGCAGTACTTC.

The chain carries TRBV15 and TRBJ1-2; D may be TRBD1 (5 bases). With 0 bases removed from V and 8 bases from J, the gap between germline ends came to 7 bases. The CDR3 spans 12 residues. The V gene's germline CDR1 is LNHNV and CDR2 YYDKDF (reference sequence). The CDR3 loop is CATSRDNRGYTF. CDR3 in DNA: TGTGCCACCAGCAGAGATAACAGGGGCTACACCTTC.

The genes are TRBV3-1 and TRBJ1-4; the D is unclear. V lost 1 base, J lost 3 bases, and 18 bases lay in between. The length of the CDR3 is 18 residues. Germline loops: CDR1 LGHDT, CDR2 YNNKEL (reference sequence). CDR3 amino acids: CASSQVFWARNSNEKLFF. The DNA of the CDR3 is TGTGCCAGCAGCCAAGTTTTTTGGGCCCGGAACTCTAATGAAAAACTGTTTTTT.

This clonotype showed up just a few times. V is TRBV20-1 and J is TRBJ2-3, with 9 positions matching TRBD2. In germline, CDR1 is DFQATT, CDR2 SNEGSKA (reference sequence). The CDR3 sequence is 13 residues long. Germline trimming cut 5 bases from V and 4 bases from J; bases unmatched to any gene: 4. CDR3 loop: CSARTSAADTQYF. The CDR3 nucleotides read TGCAGTGCTCGGACTAGCGCCGCAGATACGCAGTATTTT.

The CDR3 region has the DNA TGCAGCGGGGGCGATCATGGCTACACCTTC. As protein: CSGGDHGYTF. V usage is TRBV29-1 and J usage is TRBJ1-2; tentative D call: TRBD1 (5 bases). CDR1 is SQVTM, CDR2 ANQGSEA, per germline. The CDR3 is 10 amino acids. Between the trimmed V and J ends, which lost 7 bases and 6 bases, there was a span of 9 bases. Based on the CDR3 plus reference TRBV29-1 and TRBJ1-2, the full variable domain is SAVISQKPSRDICQRGTSLTIQCQVDSQVTMMFWYRQQPGQSLTLIATANQGSEATYESGFVIDKFPISRPNLTFSTLTVSNMSPEDSSIYLCSGGDHGYTFGSGTRLTVV.

There are a few counts of this clonotype. This rearrangement joins TRBV7-2 to TRBJ1-1; tentative D call: TRBD1 (5 bases). This CDR3 has 15 residues. Germline V gene sequence: CDR1 SGHTA, CDR2 FQGNSA. Trimming removed 8 bases from V and 1 base from J, with 17 bases in between. The CDR3 DNA follows: TGTGCCAGCCGAAACCGGGACTTCTCGAACACTGAAGCTTTCTTT. Amino acid sequence: CASRNRDFSNTEAFF.

This chain joins TRBV6-2 or TRBV6-3 and TRBJ2-1; TRBD1 matches at 7 bases. The DNA matches TRBJ2-7 better at its end, which makes the J call doubtful. Germline-derived CDR1 and CDR2 are MNHEY and SVGEGT. The CDR3 runs 15 residues. The CDR3 loop is CASSLYRGSFNEQYF. The CDR3 nucleotides read TGTGCCAGCAGTTTATACAGGGGTTCCTTTAACGAGCAGTACTTC.

This clonotype showed up just a few times. CDR3 DNA: TGTGCCAGCAGCCCTGGGCGGACTAGCGGGAGGGCCACCTACAATGAGCAGTTCTTC. It codes for CASSPGRTSGRATYNEQFF. The rearrangement links TRBV6-1 to TRBJ2-1; TRBD2 matches 15 bases. Germline CDR1 MNHNS, CDR2 SASEGT. The CDR3 is made up of 19 amino acids. After removal of 6 bases from V and 2 bases from J, the junction contained 11 bases not matched to a gene.

This chain connects TRBV7-2 to TRBJ2-3; 11 nucleotides align to TRBD2. Unmatched junction bases numbered 14, after V lost 6 bases and J lost 0 bases. CDR3 length: 19 residues. Germline loops: CDR1 SGHTA, CDR2 FQGNSA. The CDR3 nucleotides read TGTGCCAGCAGTGCCGTGGCTAGCGGGGGGACGCCTAGCACAGATACGCAGTATTTT. Protein: CASSAVASGGTPSTDTQYF.

J is TRBJ2-4 and V is TRBV3-1; possible D gene TRBD1, 5 bases. The CDR3 totals 15 residues. In germline, CDR1 is LGHDT, CDR2 YNNKEL (reference sequence). With 0 bases removed from V and 2 bases from J, the gap between germline ends came to 8 bases. The CDR3 loop reads CASSQDWGSKNIQYF. The CDR3 region has the DNA TGTGCCAGCAGCCAAGATTGGGGCTCCAAAAACATTCAGTACTTC.

This chain links TRBV7-3 with TRBJ1-1; D is uncertain. Germline V gene sequence: CDR1 SGHTA, CDR2 FQGTGA. The CDR3 extends over 14 amino acids. V lost 5 bases and J lost 0, with 10 bases in between. CDR3 sequence reads: CASSPQSLNTEAFF. CDR3 DNA sequence: TGTGCCAGCAGCCCTCAGTCCCTGAACACTGAAGCTTTCTTT.

The chain couples TRBV29-1 to TRBJ2-3; D remains ambiguous. V lost 3 bases to trimming and J lost 2 bases, with 9 bases between them. CDR1 and CDR2 from the germline V gene are SQVTM and ANQGSEA. The CDR3 has 13 amino acids. The CDR3 DNA is TGCAGCGTTGAGTTACAGAACACAGATACGCAGTATTTT. Translated, it gives CSVELQNTDTQYF.

This clonotype was counted a few times. The chain couples TRBV19 to TRBJ1-5; D call uncertain. The CDR3 extends over 16 amino acids. V lost 8 bases, J lost 1 base, and 18 bases lay in between. The germline V gene encodes CDR1 LNHDA and CDR2 SQIVND (reference sequence). The CDR3 sequence: CASFLPRLRSNQPQHF. In DNA, the CDR3 is TGTGCCAGTTTTCTCCCCCGTTTAAGGAGCAATCAGCCCCAGCATTTT.

A few counts support this clonotype. The rearrangement uses TRBV9 and TRBJ1-1, with unresolved D. CDR3 length: 15 amino acids. The germline V gene encodes CDR1 SGDLS and CDR2 YYNGEE. Trimming left V 2 bases short and J 3 bases short, with 14 bases between. The CDR3 sequence: CASSVEGSVDTEAFF. CDR3 nucleotide sequence: TGTGCCAGCAGCGTGGAAGGTTCGGTGGACACTGAAGCTTTCTTT.

The sample holds a few counts of this clonotype. J is TRBJ2-4 and V is TRBV20-1; possibly TRBD1 for D (6 bases). The CDR3 runs to 12 residues. Germline-derived CDR1 and CDR2 are DFQATT and SNEGSKA (reference sequence). V gave up 8 bases and J gave up 6 bases, with 14 bases separating them. Here the CDR3 DNA reads TGCAGTTCGGCGACAGGTCGAAACATTCAGTACTTC. Translating it yields CSSATGRNIQYF.

The chain employs TRBV14 and TRBJ1-2, with no clear D. This CDR3 is built from 14 residues. With 0 bases removed from V and 4 bases from J, the gap between germline ends came to 9 bases. Germline V gene lookup returns CDR1 SGHDN and CDR2 FVKESK. The CDR3 bases are TGTGCCAGCAGCCAAGAGCTCGTGGGCTATGGCTACACCTTC. Protein sequence: CASSQELVGYGYTF. Full variable domain (missing parts from reference TRBV14 and TRBJ1-2): EAGVTQFPSHSVIEKGQTVTLRCDPISGHDNLYWYRRVMGKEIKFLLHFVKESKQDESGMPNNRFLAERTGGTYSTLKVQPAELEDSGVYFCASSQELVGYGYTFGSGTRLTVV.

The chain recombines TRBV7-9 with TRBJ1-1, with no clear D. CDR3 length equals 15 residues. V lost 3 bases to trimming and J lost 3 bases, with 14 bases between them. Germline CDR1 SEHNR, CDR2 FQNEAQ (reference sequence). CDR3 sequence (DNA): TGTGCCAGCAGCTTGTTGGGTACTCGGCACACTGAAGCTTTCTTT. This translates into CASSLLGTRHTEAFF. Combining the CDR3 with reference TRBV7-9 and TRBJ1-1 gives the whole variable domain DTGVSQNPRHKITKRGQNVTFRCDPISEHNRLYWYRQTLGQGPEFLTYFQNEAQLEKSRLLSDRFSAERPKGSFSTLEIQRTEQGDSAMYLCASSLLGTRHTEAFFGQGTRLTVV.

This clonotype appeared a few times. Sequence at one end of the junction differs from germline and may be a read error. The genes are TRBV5-1 and TRBJ1-1, with D perhaps TRBD1 (6 bases). Germline V gene data show CDR1 as SGHRS and CDR2 as YFSETQ. The CDR3 extends over 14 amino acids. CDR3 DNA sequence: TGCGCCAGCAGCTTGACAGGGTCTTACACTGGAGCTTTCTTT. Its translation is CASSLTGSYTGAFF.

The V and J genes are TRBV12-3 or TRBV12-4 and TRBJ2-7, with D possibly matching TRBD2 (5 bases). The ends were cut back, 5 bases at V and 11 bases at J, with 13 bases in the middle. The CDR3 totals 11 residues. The DNA for the CDR3 is TGTGCCAGCAGTCTCAGCACGGGAAAGTACTTC. Translation gives CASSLSTGKYF.

This clonotype was seen only a few times. The genes are TRBV11-2 and TRBJ2-3; the match to TRBD2 covers 11 bases. This CDR3 has 15 amino acids. Germline V CDR1 and CDR2: SGHAT, FQNNGV. Trimming removed 2 bases from V and 7 bases from J; junction bases left unmatched: 5. CDR3 sequence (DNA): TGTGCCAGCAGCTTATTGCTAGCGGGGGGAAATACGCAGTATTTT. Translated, it gives CASSLLLAGGNTQYF.

The chain is built from TRBV7-2 and TRBJ1-2; 9 bases align to TRBD1. The CDR3 spans 14 residues. V shed 3 bases and J 6 bases; nucleotides not matched to a gene: 5. From germline, CDR1 is SGHTA and CDR2 FQGNSA. The CDR3 here is CASSLTGGFDGYTF. The CDR3 nucleotides read TGTGCCAGCAGCTTGACAGGGGGTTTCGATGGCTACACCTTC.